This T cell receptor (beta chain) derives from a study of early T cells in non-severe SARS-CoV-2 infection. V dropped 8 bases and J dropped 0 bases, with 18 bases sitting between them. This CDR3 is built from 16 residues. In germline, CDR1 is MNHNS, CDR2 SASEGT. TCRdb analysed the 5' RACE reads with MiXCR anew, one entry per CDR3 protein. The sample holds tens of thousands of distinct CDR3 sequences; roughly a tenth are singletons and the top ten take around 20%. The chain joins TRBV6-1 to TRBJ2-3; a possible D gene is TRBD1 (6 bases). This TCR derives from an adult who was a healthcare worker with PCR-confirmed SARS-CoV-2 infection or an uninfected control (not recorded which). Specimen: whole blood. The chain's CDR3 is CASFTRDKHSTDTQYF. DNA for the CDR3: TGTGCCAGCTTTACTCGGGACAAACATAGCACAGATACGCAGTATTTT.